This TCR beta chain was sequenced for a study of T cells after yellow fever vaccination. Overall study context: Fractions containing few cells were prepared with SMART-Seq v4 Ultra Low Input.

CDR1 is SGDLS and CDR2 is YYNGEE in the germline V gene. V lost 4 bases, J lost 4 bases, and 7 bases stayed unmatched. This CDR3 is built from 14 residues. This clonotype was recorded many times. What it recognizes is unknown. UMIs and a universal primer site were added when TCR cDNA was made by 5'RACE template switching. Each CDR3 protein is one row after TCRdb ran MiXCR on the 5' RACE reads. In the table there are about 63,000 distinct CDR3 sequences, approximately 8% of which are singletons. Study results and caveats: Post-booster reappearance was seen for most primary-vaccination clones (about 96% CD4, roughly 88% CD8). Contaminating bulk clonotypes could be abundant in FACS-sorted repertoires.

This TCR came from a man younger than 45 who received the YFV17D yellow fever vaccine. The sequencing used CD8+ T cells sorted from PBMCs, collected 15 days after the yellow fever booster vaccination. This chain links TRBV9 with TRBJ2-5; 7 nucleotides match TRBD1. The CDR3, as DNA: TGTGCCAGCAGCACGAGGGGACAGCTAGAGACCCAGTACTTC. Translated: CASSTRGQLETQYF.